Given below is one TCR beta chain in context. The data are from a study of blood T cell repertoires in COVID-19. About the study: From T cells, B-cell-depleted T cells, or PBMCs came the material, which was cDNA or gDNA.

Clones were sequenced by immunoSEQ multiplex PCR, and TCRdb holds only the in-frame ones, with some missing. The table has 90,000 to 140,000 clones, roughly 81% seen once. The sequence was obtained from a woman between 65 and 79 years old with acute or convalescent COVID-19. The specimen was peripheral blood.

The CDR3 sequence: CAWSYSGANVLTF. As DNA, the CDR3 is TGTGCCTGGAGTTACTCTGGGGCCAACGTCCTGACTTTC. The chain carries TRBV30 and TRBJ2-6; D is unresolved. The CDR3 covers 13 residues. Deletions cut 2 bases from V and 0 bases from J, with 2 bases between. Germline V gene sequence: CDR1 GTSNPN, CDR2 SVGIG (reference sequence). The whole variable domain, filled in from reference TRBV30 and TRBJ2-6, reads SQTIHQWPATLVQPVGSPLSLECTVEGTSNPNLYWYRQAAGRGLQLLFYSVGIGQISSEVPQNLSASRPQDRQFILSSKKLLLSDSGFYLCAWSYSGANVLTFGAGSRLTVL.